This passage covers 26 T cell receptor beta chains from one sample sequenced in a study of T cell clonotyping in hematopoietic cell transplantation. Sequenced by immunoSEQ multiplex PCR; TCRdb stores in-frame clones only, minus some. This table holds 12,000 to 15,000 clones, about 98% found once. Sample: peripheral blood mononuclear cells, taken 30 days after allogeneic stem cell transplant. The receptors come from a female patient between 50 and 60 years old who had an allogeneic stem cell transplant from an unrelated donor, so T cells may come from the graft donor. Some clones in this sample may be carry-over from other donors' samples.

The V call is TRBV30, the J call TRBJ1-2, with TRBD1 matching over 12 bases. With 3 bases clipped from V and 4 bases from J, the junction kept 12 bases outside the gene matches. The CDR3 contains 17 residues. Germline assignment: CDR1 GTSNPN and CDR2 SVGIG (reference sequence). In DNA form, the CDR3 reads TGTGCCTGGAGCGACCCCGGGACAGGGGGCGGACTCTATGGCTACACCTTC. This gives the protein CAWSDPGTGGGLYGYTF.

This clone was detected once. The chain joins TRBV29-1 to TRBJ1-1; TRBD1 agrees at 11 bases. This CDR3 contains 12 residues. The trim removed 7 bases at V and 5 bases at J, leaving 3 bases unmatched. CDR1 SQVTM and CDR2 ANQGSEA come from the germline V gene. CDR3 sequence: CSGGQGVTEAFF. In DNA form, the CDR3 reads TGCAGCGGGGGACAGGGGGTTACTGAAGCTTTCTTT.

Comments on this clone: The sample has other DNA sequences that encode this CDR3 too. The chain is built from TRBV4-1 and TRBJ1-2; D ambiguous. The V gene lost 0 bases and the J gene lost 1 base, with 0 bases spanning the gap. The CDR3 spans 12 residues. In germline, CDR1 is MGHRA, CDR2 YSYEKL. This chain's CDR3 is CASSQDNYGYTF. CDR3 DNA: TGCGCCAGCAGCCAAGATAACTATGGCTACACCTTC.

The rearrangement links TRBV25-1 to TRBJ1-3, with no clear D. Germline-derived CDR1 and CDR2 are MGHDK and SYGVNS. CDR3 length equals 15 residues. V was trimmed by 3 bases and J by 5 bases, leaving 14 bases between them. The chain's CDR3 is CASSDTRKSRNTIYF. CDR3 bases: TGTGCCAGCAGTGATACACGGAAATCCCGAAACACCATATATTTT.

CDR3 DNA sequence: TGCAGTGCTCTAAAAGAGACCCAGTACTTC. Translation gives CSALKETQYF. V is TRBV20-1 and J is TRBJ2-5; D ambiguous. V shed 5 bases and J shed 3 bases, with 4 bases lying between them. The CDR3 has 10 amino acids. CDR1 is DFQATT and CDR2 is SNEGSKA in the germline V gene (reference sequence).

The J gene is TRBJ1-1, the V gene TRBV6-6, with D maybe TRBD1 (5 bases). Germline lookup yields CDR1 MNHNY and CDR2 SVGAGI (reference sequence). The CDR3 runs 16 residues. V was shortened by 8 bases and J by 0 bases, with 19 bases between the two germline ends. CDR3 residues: CASVNGASPLNTEAFF. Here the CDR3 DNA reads TGTGCCAGCGTCAACGGGGCGTCGCCCCTGAACACTGAAGCTTTCTTT.

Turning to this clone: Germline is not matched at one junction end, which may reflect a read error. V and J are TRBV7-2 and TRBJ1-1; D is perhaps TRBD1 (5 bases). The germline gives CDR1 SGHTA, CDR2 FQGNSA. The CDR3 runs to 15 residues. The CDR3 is CASSLAGPLNSEAFF. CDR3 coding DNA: TGTGCCAGCAGCTTAGCGGGACCGCTGAACAGTGAAGCTTTCTTT.

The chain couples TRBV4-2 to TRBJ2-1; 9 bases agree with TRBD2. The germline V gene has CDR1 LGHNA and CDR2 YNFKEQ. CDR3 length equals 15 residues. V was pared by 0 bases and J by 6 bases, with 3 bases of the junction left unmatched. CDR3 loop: CASSQDAGGPNEQFF. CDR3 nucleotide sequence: TGTGCCAGCAGCCAAGATGCGGGGGGGCCCAATGAGCAGTTCTTC.

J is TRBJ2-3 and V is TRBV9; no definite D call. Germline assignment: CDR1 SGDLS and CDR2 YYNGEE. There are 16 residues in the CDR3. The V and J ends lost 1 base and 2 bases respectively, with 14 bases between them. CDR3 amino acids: CASSVNGEGITDTQYF. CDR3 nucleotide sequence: TGTGCCAGCAGCGTAAACGGTGAAGGGATCACAGATACGCAGTATTTT.

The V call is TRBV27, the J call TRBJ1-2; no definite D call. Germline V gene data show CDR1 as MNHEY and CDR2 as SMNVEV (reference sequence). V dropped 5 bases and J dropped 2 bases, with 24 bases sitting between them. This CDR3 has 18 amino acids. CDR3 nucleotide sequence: TGTGCCAGCAGTCCAACCCTGGTCGGGATCGGCTCGAACTATGGCTACACCTTC. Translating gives CASSPTLVGIGSNYGYTF.

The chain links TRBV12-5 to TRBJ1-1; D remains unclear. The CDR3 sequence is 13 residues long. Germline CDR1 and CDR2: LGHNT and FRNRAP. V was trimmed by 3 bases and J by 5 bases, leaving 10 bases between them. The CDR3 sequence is CASGLNVGTEAFF. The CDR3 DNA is TGTGCTAGTGGTTTAAACGTAGGGACTGAAGCTTTCTTT.

The CDR3 DNA reads TGTGCCAGCAGTGCTCTCACCGGGGAGCTGTTTTTT. Protein sequence: CASSALTGELFF. The V call is TRBV27, the J call TRBJ2-2, with D unclear. Germline CDR1 MNHEY, CDR2 SMNVEV (reference sequence). With 5 bases removed from V and 4 bases from J, the gap between germline ends came to 5 bases. The CDR3 sequence is 12 residues long.

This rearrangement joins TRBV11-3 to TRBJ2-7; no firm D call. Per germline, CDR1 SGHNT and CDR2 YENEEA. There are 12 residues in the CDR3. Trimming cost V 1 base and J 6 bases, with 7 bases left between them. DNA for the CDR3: TGTGCCAGCAGCTTAGGGGGTCTCGAGCAGTACTTC. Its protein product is CASSLGGLEQYF.

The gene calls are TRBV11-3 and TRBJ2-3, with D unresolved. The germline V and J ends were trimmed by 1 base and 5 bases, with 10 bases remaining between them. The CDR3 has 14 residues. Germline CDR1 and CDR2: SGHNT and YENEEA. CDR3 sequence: CASSLGFLGDTQYF. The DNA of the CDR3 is TGTGCCAGCAGCTTAGGGTTTCTCGGAGATACGCAGTATTTT.

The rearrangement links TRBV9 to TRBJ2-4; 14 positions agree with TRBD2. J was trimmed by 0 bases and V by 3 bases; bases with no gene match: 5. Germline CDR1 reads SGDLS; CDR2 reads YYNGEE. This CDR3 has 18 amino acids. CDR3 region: CASSAGTSGGQAKNIQYF. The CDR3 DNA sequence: TGTGCCAGCAGCGCCGGGACTAGCGGGGGTCAAGCCAAAAACATTCAGTACTTC. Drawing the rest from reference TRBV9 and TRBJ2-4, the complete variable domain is DSGVTQTPKHLITATGQRVTLRCSPRSGDLSVYWYQQSLDQGLQFLIQYYNGEERAKGNILERFSAQQFPDLHSELNLSSLELGDSALYFCASSAGTSGGQAKNIQYFGAGTRLSVL.

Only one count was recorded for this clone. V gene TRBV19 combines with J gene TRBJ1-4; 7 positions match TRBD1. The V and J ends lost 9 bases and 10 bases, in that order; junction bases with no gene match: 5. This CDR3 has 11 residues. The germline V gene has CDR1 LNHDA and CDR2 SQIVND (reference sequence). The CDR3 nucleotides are TGTGCCAGCAAACAGGGGCGAAAACTGTTTTTT. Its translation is CASKQGRKLFF.

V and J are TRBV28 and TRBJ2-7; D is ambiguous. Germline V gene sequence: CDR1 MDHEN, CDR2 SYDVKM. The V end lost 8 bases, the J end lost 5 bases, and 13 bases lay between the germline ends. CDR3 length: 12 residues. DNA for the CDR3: TGTGCCAGCGGGGTAGGCATGGACGAGCAGTACTTC. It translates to CASGVGMDEQYF.

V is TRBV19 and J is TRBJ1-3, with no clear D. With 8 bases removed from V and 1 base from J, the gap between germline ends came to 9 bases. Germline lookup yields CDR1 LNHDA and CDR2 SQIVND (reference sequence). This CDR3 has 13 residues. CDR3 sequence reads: CASSTGSGNTIYF. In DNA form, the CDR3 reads TGTGCCAGTTCGACGGGGTCTGGAAACACCATATATTTT.

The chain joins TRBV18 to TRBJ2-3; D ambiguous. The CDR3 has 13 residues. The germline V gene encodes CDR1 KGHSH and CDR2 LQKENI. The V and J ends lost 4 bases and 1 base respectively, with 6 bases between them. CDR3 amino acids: CASSLIGTDTQYF. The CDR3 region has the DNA TGTGCCAGCTCACTTATCGGCACAGATACGCAGTATTTT.

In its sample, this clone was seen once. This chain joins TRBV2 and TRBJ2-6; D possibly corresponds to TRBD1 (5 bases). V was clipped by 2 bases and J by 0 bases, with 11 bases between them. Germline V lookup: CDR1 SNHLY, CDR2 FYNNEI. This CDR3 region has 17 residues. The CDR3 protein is CASSEWGRSSGANVLTF. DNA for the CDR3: TGTGCCAGCAGTGAATGGGGCAGGAGCTCTGGGGCCAACGTCCTGACTTTC.

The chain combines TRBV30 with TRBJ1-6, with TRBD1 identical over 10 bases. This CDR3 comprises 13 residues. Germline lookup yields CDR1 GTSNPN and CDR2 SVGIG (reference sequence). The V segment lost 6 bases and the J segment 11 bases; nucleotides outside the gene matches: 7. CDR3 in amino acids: CACRDRGGPPLHF. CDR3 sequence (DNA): TGTGCCTGCCGGGACAGGGGAGGGCCACCCCTCCACTTT.

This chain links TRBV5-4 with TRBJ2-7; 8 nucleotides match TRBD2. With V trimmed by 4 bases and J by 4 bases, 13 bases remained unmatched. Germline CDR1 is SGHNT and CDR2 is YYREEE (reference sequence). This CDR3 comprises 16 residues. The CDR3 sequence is CASSPVGRAGGYEQYF. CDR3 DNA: TGTGCCAGCAGCCCCGTGGGCAGGGCGGGGGGTTACGAGCAGTACTTC. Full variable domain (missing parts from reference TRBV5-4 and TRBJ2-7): ETGVTQSPTHLIKTRGQQVTLRCSSQSGHNTVSWYQQALGQGPQFIFQYYREEENGRGNFPPRFSGLQFPNYSSELNVNALELDDSALYLCASSPVGRAGGYEQYFGPGTRLTVT.

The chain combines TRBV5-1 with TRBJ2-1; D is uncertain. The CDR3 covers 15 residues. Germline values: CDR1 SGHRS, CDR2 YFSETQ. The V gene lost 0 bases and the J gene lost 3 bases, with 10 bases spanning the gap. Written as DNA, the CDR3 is TGCGCCAGCAGCTTGGTGTCAGGCGTCTACAATGAGCAGTTCTTC. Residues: CASSLVSGVYNEQFF. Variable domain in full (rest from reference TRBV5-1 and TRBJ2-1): KAGVTQTPRYLIKTRGQQVTLSCSPISGHRSVSWYQQTPGQGLQFLFEYFSETQRNKGNFPGRFSGRQFSNSRSEMNVSTLELGDSALYLCASSLVSGVYNEQFFGPGTRLTVL.

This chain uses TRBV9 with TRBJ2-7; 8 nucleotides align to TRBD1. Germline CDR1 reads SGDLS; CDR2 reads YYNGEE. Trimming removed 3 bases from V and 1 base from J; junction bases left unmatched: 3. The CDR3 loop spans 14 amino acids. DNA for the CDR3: TGTGCCAGCAGCGCTACAGGGGGATCCTACGAGCAGTACTTC. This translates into CASSATGGSYEQYF.

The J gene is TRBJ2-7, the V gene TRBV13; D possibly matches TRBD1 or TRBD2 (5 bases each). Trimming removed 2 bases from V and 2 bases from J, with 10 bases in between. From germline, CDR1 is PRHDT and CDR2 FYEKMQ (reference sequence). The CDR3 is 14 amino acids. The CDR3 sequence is CASSLRGGPYEQYF. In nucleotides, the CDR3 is TGTGCCAGCAGCTTACGGGGCGGCCCCTACGAGCAGTACTTC.

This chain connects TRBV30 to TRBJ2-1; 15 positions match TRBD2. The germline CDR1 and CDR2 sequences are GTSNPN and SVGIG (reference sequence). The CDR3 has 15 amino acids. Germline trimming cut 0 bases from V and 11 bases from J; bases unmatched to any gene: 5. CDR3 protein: CAWSVGLAGGLKQFF. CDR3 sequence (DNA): TGTGCCTGGAGTGTAGGACTAGCGGGGGGGTTGAAGCAGTTCTTC.